What follows are 23 T cell receptor beta chains derived from one specimen sequenced in a study of T cells in Graves' hyperthyroidism and ophthalmopathy (dated by TCRdb to between 2018 and 2021). Preparation of the library involved multiplex PCR. The sample was run on an Illumina HiSeq 2000. The TCR beta CDR3 regions were amplified from RNA transcripts. For the first round of RT-PCR on the TCR CDR3, the HTBI primer set was used together with the Qiagen OneStep RT-PCR kit. The public sequencing data were trimmed at Q25 with fastp and processed into clonotypes with MiXCR by TCRdb, which kept only in-frame beta chains. Rows with one shared CDR3 protein collapse into an entry with the most common genes and DNA. In all, the sample holds hundreds of thousands of distinct CDR3 sequences, and 12% to 15% of those were seen once. The ten biggest clones cover roughly 10% of the sample. The source material was blood. All receptors derive from a woman between 18 and 29 years old with Graves' hyperthyroidism.

This clonotype has just a few counts. The V gene is TRBV11-2, the J gene TRBJ2-1; 11 nucleotides match TRBD2. Germline V gene lookup returns CDR1 SGHAT and CDR2 FQNNGV. The CDR3 consists of 19 residues. V lost 1 base and J lost 0; bases outside the gene matches: 8. In DNA, the CDR3 is TGTGCCAGCAGCTTAGTCGGGACTAGCGGTAAGGTCTCCTACAATGAGCAGTTCTTC. Protein: CASSLVGTSGKVSYNEQFF. The full variable domain, rest sourced from reference TRBV11-2 and TRBJ2-1, is EAGVAQSPRYKIIEKRQSVAFWCNPISGHATLYWYQQILGQGPKLLIQFQNNGVVDDSQLPKDRFSAERLKGVDSTLKIQPAKLEDSAVYLCASSLVGTSGKVSYNEQFFGPGTRLTVL.

This clonotype appeared many times. This sequence joins TRBV7-9 and TRBJ2-7; 7 bases fit TRBD1. CDR3 length: 13 residues. V trimming: 4 bases; J trimming: 5 bases; junction bases outside the gene matches: 5. CDR1 SEHNR and CDR2 FQNEAQ come from the germline V gene (reference sequence). CDR3 sequence (DNA): TGTGCCAGCAGCTGGACAGGCGGGCACGAGCAGTACTTC. Its translation: CASSWTGGHEQYF.

This clonotype was recorded a few times. The gene calls are TRBV2 and TRBJ2-2, with D perhaps TRBD2 (6 bases). The germline V gene has CDR1 SNHLY and CDR2 FYNNEI. The CDR3 runs 16 residues. With 3 bases removed from V and 1 base from J, the gap between germline ends came to 12 bases. Here the CDR3 reads CASSDLRGQNTGELFF. The CDR3 region has the DNA TGTGCCAGCAGTGATCTGCGGGGCCAGAACACCGGGGAGCTGTTTTTT.

On this clonotype itself: A single base separates this from a much larger clone, so it may be a read error. This chain connects TRBV24-1 to TRBJ1-1; TRBD1 agrees at 8 bases. Germline V gene data show CDR1 as KGHDR and CDR2 as SFDVKD. The CDR3 consists of 15 residues. The V gene end was trimmed by 2 bases and the J gene end by 4 bases; junction bases not matched to a gene: 5. The CDR3 sequence is CATSDSGQGGTEAFF. The DNA of the CDR3 is TGTGCCACCAGTGATTCTGGACAGGGCGGCACTGAAGCTTTCTTT.

This clonotype was seen only a few times. This chain joins TRBV12-3 or TRBV12-4 and TRBJ2-6; possible D gene TRBD1, 5 bases. V lost 7 bases and J lost 12, with 19 bases in between. This CDR3 contains 14 residues. This chain's CDR3 is CASNLGQGLGVLTF. The CDR3 region has the DNA TGTGCCAGCAACTTAGGGCAGGGTCTAGGCGTCCTGACTTTC.

This clonotype was seen many times. V is TRBV30 and J is TRBJ1-5; possibly TRBD1 for D (6 bases). This CDR3 contains 14 residues. Trimming removed 6 bases from V and 3 bases from J, with 15 bases in between. The germline V gene has CDR1 GTSNPN and CDR2 SVGIG (reference sequence). DNA for the CDR3: TGTGCCTGCCGATCGACAGGTACCAATCAGCCCCAGCATTTT. This translates into CACRSTGTNQPQHF. Together with reference TRBV30 and TRBJ1-5, the CDR3 gives the full variable domain: SQTIHQWPATLVQPVGSPLSLECTVEGTSNPNLYWYRQAAGRGLQLLFYSVGIGQISSEVPQNLSASRPQDRQFILSSKKLLLSDSGFYLCACRSTGTNQPQHFGDGTRLSIL.

This clonotype was picked up many times. The V gene is TRBV28, the J gene TRBJ2-7; D might be TRBD2 (5 bases). This CDR3 spans 12 amino acids. Trimming shortened V by 5 bases and J by 3 bases, and 8 bases separated the two germline ends. From germline, CDR1 is MDHEN and CDR2 SYDVKM. Here the CDR3 reads CASSSSVYEQYF. CDR3 DNA: TGTGCCAGCAGTAGTAGCGTCTACGAGCAGTACTTC.

Ten or more counts support this clonotype. The chain links TRBV11-2 to TRBJ2-7; the D gene is possibly TRBD2 (5 bases). Per germline, CDR1 SGHAT and CDR2 FQNNGV. The CDR3 consists of 15 residues. V was shortened by 5 bases and J by 3 bases, with 17 bases between the two germline ends. CDR3 in DNA: TGTGCCAGCAGCGCCTACCGAGTGGAGGTCTACGAGCAGTACTTC. As protein: CASSAYRVEVYEQYF.

The table lists this clonotype with a few counts. This sequence joins TRBV4-2 and TRBJ2-7; the D is unclear. V lost 1 base, J lost 4 bases, and 11 bases lay in between. The CDR3 has 14 amino acids. CDR1 is LGHNA, CDR2 YNFKEQ, per germline. The CDR3 spells CASSQVPSDYEQYF. The CDR3 DNA sequence: TGTGCCAGCAGCCAAGTCCCCAGCGATTACGAGCAGTACTTC.

This clonotype has a single count. This rearrangement joins TRBV6-9 to TRBJ1-5; TRBD1 aligns across 8 bases. The CDR3 is 15 residues long. Trimming took 3 bases from V and 5 from J; bases not matched to a gene: 6. CDR1 and CDR2 (germline): MNHGY, SVAAGI. The DNA of the CDR3 is TGTGCCAGCAGTTACAATGGACAGGGTTATCAGCCCCAGCATTTT. Protein product: CASSYNGQGYQPQHF.

This clonotype was detected only a few times. The CDR3 DNA is TGTGCCAGTAGTACCGGACAGGGGAAAGCTTTCTTT. Translation: CASSTGQGKAFF. The genes are TRBV19 and TRBJ1-1; TRBD1 agrees at 9 bases. The CDR3 consists of 12 residues. The V gene's germline CDR1 is LNHDA and CDR2 SQIVND (reference sequence). The J segment lost 9 bases and the V segment lost 4 bases, leaving 3 bases of the junction unmatched. Full variable domain (remainder filled in from reference TRBV19 and TRBJ1-1): DGGITQSPKYLFRKEGQNVTLSCEQNLNHDAMYWYRQDPGQGLRLIYYSQIVNDFQKGDIAEGYSVSREKKESFPLTVTSAQKNPTAFYLCASSTGQGKAFFGQGTRLTVV.

The chain is built from TRBV29-1 and TRBJ1-2; 8 bases are a match to TRBD1. The CDR3 consists of 16 residues. CDR1 is SQVTM and CDR2 is ANQGSEA in the germline V gene. V lost 2 bases, J lost 4 bases, and 12 bases stayed unmatched. CDR3 nucleotide sequence: TGCAGCGTTGAAAGTACCGGACAGGGAAGAAGCTATGGCTACACCTTC. Its protein is CSVESTGQGRSYGYTF.

This clonotype was observed many times. The V gene is TRBV29-1, the J gene TRBJ2-7, with 16 nucleotides matching TRBD2. V was clipped by 5 bases and J by 0 bases; unmatched bases: 4. The CDR3 runs to 16 residues. Germline assignment: CDR1 SQVTM and CDR2 ANQGSEA. The CDR3 is CSVRGLAGGSSYEQYF. Written as DNA, the CDR3 is TGCAGCGTTAGGGGACTAGCGGGAGGGAGCTCCTACGAGCAGTACTTC.

The chain recombines TRBV12-3 or TRBV12-4 with TRBJ2-5; TRBD2 agrees at 9 bases. After removal of 6 bases from V and 7 bases from J, the junction contained 6 bases not matched to a gene. This CDR3 has 13 residues. Written as DNA, the CDR3 is TGTGCCAGCAGCCCGGGACTAGCAACGACCCAGTACTTC. Its protein is CASSPGLATTQYF.

A few counts support this clonotype. The J gene is TRBJ1-2, the V gene TRBV10-2, with a tentative D call TRBD1 (5 bases). Trimming pared 5 bases from V and 1 base from J, leaving 26 bases between. This CDR3 has 19 amino acids. The germline gives CDR1 WSHSY, CDR2 SAAADI. The CDR3 DNA reads TGCGCCAGCAGTACCTCCCGGACATTCCGCTGGGCCTTTAACTATGGCTACACCTTC. Protein: CASSTSRTFRWAFNYGYTF.

This clonotype has only a few counts. This rearrangement joins TRBV19 to TRBJ2-4; 14 nucleotides line up with TRBD2. V lost 4 bases, J lost 1 base, and 9 bases stayed unmatched. The CDR3 covers 19 residues. CDR1 LNHDA and CDR2 SQIVND come from the germline V gene (reference sequence). CDR3 DNA: TGTGCCAGTAGTACTATTGGGACTAGCGGGAGTGTTGCCAAAAACATTCAGTACTTC. This sequence encodes CASSTIGTSGSVAKNIQYF.

The chain joins TRBV3-1 to TRBJ1-1; D possibly corresponds to TRBD1 (5 bases). Germline lookup yields CDR1 LGHDT and CDR2 YNNKEL (reference sequence). The length of the CDR3 is 13 residues. V was trimmed by 3 bases and J by 4 bases, leaving 9 bases between them. CDR3 nucleotide sequence: TGTGCCAGCAGCCATGGTCAGGGCACTGAAGCTTTCTTT. It translates to CASSHGQGTEAFF. Based on the CDR3 plus reference TRBV3-1 and TRBJ1-1, the full variable domain is DTAVSQTPKYLVTQMGNDKSIKCEQNLGHDTMYWYKQDSKKFLKIMFSYNNKELIINETVPNRFSPKSPDKAHLNLHINSLELGDSAVYFCASSHGQGTEAFFGQGTRLTVV.

This clonotype was picked up a small number of times. The V and J genes are TRBV5-6 and TRBJ2-7; perhaps TRBD2 as D (5 bases). The CDR3 sequence is 16 residues long. Germline CDR1 is SGHDT and CDR2 is YYEEEE. V lost 1 base and J 9 bases, leaving 23 bases between the germline ends. The DNA for the CDR3 is TGTGCCAGCAGCTTGTTGGGCCCCCCAGGACGAGCGGCGCAGTACTTC. This encodes CASSLLGPPGRAAQYF. Supplemented by reference TRBV5-6 and TRBJ2-7, the full variable domain reads DAGVTQSPTHLIKTRGQQVTLRCSPKSGHDTVSWYQQALGQGPQFIFQYYEEEERQRGNFPDRFSGHQFPNYSSELNVNALLLGDSALYLCASSLLGPPGRAAQYFGPGTRLTVT.

This clonotype was recorded many times. The J gene is TRBJ2-2, the V gene TRBV10-3, with D uncertain. Germline CDR1 ENHRY, CDR2 SYGVKD. CDR3 length: 15 amino acids. The V and J ends lost 3 bases and 1 base respectively, with 9 bases between them. CDR3 DNA sequence: TGTGCCATCAGTGACGGCTCAGGGAACACCGGGGAGCTGTTTTTT. This codes for CAISDGSGNTGELFF.

This clonotype appeared a few times. The junction differs from germline at one of its ends, possibly a read error. This chain connects TRBV7-3 to TRBJ2-1, with 8 bases identical to TRBD2. Germline CDR1 SGHTA, CDR2 FQGTGA. The CDR3 is 17 amino acids. DNA of the CDR3: TGTGCCAGCAGCTTAATGGGGGGGACTAGAGTCTACAATGAGCAGCTCTTC. This codes for CASSLMGGTRVYNEQLF.

The chain combines TRBV20-1 with TRBJ1-2, with D perhaps matching TRBD1 (5 bases). Germline values: CDR1 DFQATT, CDR2 SNEGSKA (reference sequence). This CDR3 spans 13 amino acids. As DNA, the CDR3 is TGCACCTCCCGTGCACAGGAGGTGTTAGGCTACACCTTC. Its protein is CTSRAQEVLGYTF.

This clonotype has a handful of counts. The rearrangement links TRBV7-3 to TRBJ2-1, with TRBD2 matching 15 bases. V lost 6 bases, J lost 3 bases, and 12 bases stayed unmatched. CDR1 SGHTA and CDR2 FQGTGA come from the germline V gene. The CDR3 has 19 amino acids. The CDR3 is CASSRSGTSGRRGYNEQFF. CDR3 DNA: TGTGCCAGCAGTCGCTCCGGGACTAGCGGGAGGAGGGGCTACAATGAGCAGTTCTTC.

The rearrangement joins TRBV12-3 or TRBV12-4 to TRBJ2-3; 9 nucleotides align to TRBD2. The V gene end was trimmed by 6 bases and the J gene end by 2 bases; junction bases not matched to a gene: 6. The CDR3 runs 15 residues. The CDR3 spells CASSYSGSHTDTQYF. The CDR3 nucleotides read TGTGCCAGCAGCTATAGCGGGAGTCACACAGATACGCAGTATTTT.